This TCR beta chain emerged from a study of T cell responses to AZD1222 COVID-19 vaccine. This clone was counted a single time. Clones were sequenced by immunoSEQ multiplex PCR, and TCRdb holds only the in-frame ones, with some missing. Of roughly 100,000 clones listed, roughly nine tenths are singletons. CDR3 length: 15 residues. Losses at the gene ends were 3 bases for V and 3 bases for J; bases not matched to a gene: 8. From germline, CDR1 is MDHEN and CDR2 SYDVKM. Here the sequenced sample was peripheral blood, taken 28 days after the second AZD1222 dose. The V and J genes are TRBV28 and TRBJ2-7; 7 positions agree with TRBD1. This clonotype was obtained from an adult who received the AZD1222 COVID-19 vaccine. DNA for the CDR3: TGTGCCAGCAGTTTCCCCCCCAGGGGGAACTACGAGCAGTACTTC. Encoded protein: CASSFPPRGNYEQYF.